A single sample is the source of the 25 T cell receptor beta chains below, sequenced in a study of shared clonotypes between healthy human individuals. Produced via immunoSEQ multiplex PCR; TCRdb's table is partial and in-frame only. The table has over 2 million clones, around 90% seen once. The sample comprised naive CD4+ T cells from PBMCs. The sample's subset: CD45RA+ positively selected. All receptors come from a man between 18 and 35 years old in good health. Some clones in this sample may be carry-over from other donors' samples.

The chain uses TRBV18 and TRBJ1-2; D possibly corresponds to TRBD1 (6 bases). V was cut by 2 bases and J by 6 bases, with 10 bases left in between. The CDR3 is 13 residues long. The germline CDR1 and CDR2 sequences are KGHSH and LQKENI. This chain's CDR3 is CASSPIAGDGYTF. The CDR3 coding sequence is TGTGCCAGCTCACCAATTGCAGGGGATGGCTACACCTTC.

This clone was recorded a few times. V gene TRBV6-1 combines with J gene TRBJ1-4; 7 bases map to TRBD1. The CDR3 totals 14 residues. The V and J ends lost 9 bases and 7 bases, in that order; junction bases with no gene match: 11. From germline, CDR1 is MNHNS and CDR2 SASEGT. The CDR3 protein is CASETGAVGEKLFF. The CDR3 bases are TGTGCCAGTGAAACAGGGGCCGTAGGTGAAAAACTGTTTTTT.

The rearrangement joins TRBV11-2 to TRBJ1-6; D is undetermined. Germline V gene sequence: CDR1 SGHAT, CDR2 FQNNGV. The CDR3 consists of 14 residues. The V and J ends lost 2 bases and 10 bases respectively, with 12 bases between them. The CDR3 reads CASSLIEGVSPLHF. The CDR3, as DNA: TGTGCCAGCAGCTTAATCGAGGGTGTCTCACCCCTCCACTTT.

The J gene is TRBJ2-5, the V gene TRBV9; D is unresolved. The CDR3 is 14 residues long. Looked up from germline, CDR1 is SGDLS and CDR2 is YYNGEE. Trimming took off 4 bases at V and 2 bases at J, with 12 bases between the two ends. CDR3: CASSLRREQETQYF. The CDR3 bases are TGTGCCAGCAGCCTGCGGCGCGAACAAGAGACCCAGTACTTC.

This clone was counted once. This chain joins TRBV20-1 and TRBJ2-5; D uncertain. Trimming left V 3 bases short and J 4 bases short, with 6 bases between. The CDR3 is 11 residues long. CDR1 and CDR2 from the germline V gene are DFQATT and SNEGSKA (reference sequence). DNA of the CDR3: TGCAGTGCTAGGAGACGAGAGACCCAGTACTTC. It encodes CSARRRETQYF.

The chain recombines TRBV7-9 with TRBJ1-2, with a tentative D call TRBD1 (6 bases). The germline CDR1 and CDR2 sequences are SEHNR and FQNEAQ (reference sequence). V gave up 1 base and J gave up 3 bases, with 12 bases separating them. The CDR3 totals 15 residues. The CDR3 nucleotides read TGTGCCAGCAGCTTAGGCGCAGGGGTGGACTATGGCTACACCTTC. It encodes CASSLGAGVDYGYTF.

On this clone itself: Different DNA sequences within this sample yield the same CDR3. The rearrangement joins TRBV2 to TRBJ2-1; 11 nucleotides align to TRBD2. CDR1 is SNHLY and CDR2 is FYNNEI in the germline V gene. The CDR3 extends over 15 amino acids. V dropped 6 bases and J dropped 4; count of bases not matched to a gene: 5. The CDR3 coding sequence is TGTGCCAGCAGGGCCGGGACTAGCGGTTACAATGAGCAGTTCTTC. It translates to CASRAGTSGYNEQFF.

This clone was counted between two and nine times. The chain carries TRBV5-1 and TRBJ1-5; the match to TRBD1 covers 7 bases. The CDR3 loop spans 13 amino acids. The ends lost 4 bases at V and 7 bases at J; junction bases unmatched: 5. Germline-derived CDR1 and CDR2 are SGHRS and YFSETQ. CDR3 sequence: CASSVDRDQPQHF. The CDR3 DNA reads as TGCGCCAGCAGCGTCGACAGGGACCAGCCCCAGCATTTT.

The chain employs TRBV2 and TRBJ1-2; D is uncertain. Looked up from germline, CDR1 is SNHLY and CDR2 is FYNNEI. Trimming pared 0 bases from V and 8 bases from J, leaving 13 bases between. The CDR3 loop spans 14 amino acids. The chain's CDR3 is CASSEAASLSGYTF. The CDR3 DNA is TGTGCCAGCAGTGAAGCGGCCAGTCTCTCGGGCTACACCTTC.

The chain joins TRBV6-5 to TRBJ1-1; tentatively, D is TRBD1 (6 bases). From germline, CDR1 is MNHEY and CDR2 SVGAGI. Trimming removed 5 bases from V and 9 bases from J, with 16 bases in between. The CDR3 extends over 13 amino acids. The DNA of the CDR3 is TGTGCCAGCAGTCCCCGAGGGGGGGCTAAAGCTTTCTTT. It encodes CASSPRGGAKAFF.

The V gene is TRBV5-6, the J gene TRBJ2-1, with D uncertain. The CDR3 is 13 residues long. CDR1 and CDR2 from the germline V gene are SGHDT and YYEEEE. V lost 5 bases and J lost 5, with 11 bases in between. The CDR3 loop is CASRALGNNEQFF. The CDR3 nucleotides are TGTGCCAGCAGAGCTCTAGGAAACAATGAGCAGTTCTTC.

This chain connects TRBV29-1 to TRBJ1-1, with D maybe TRBD1 (6 bases). V lost 4 bases and J 6 bases, leaving 15 bases between the germline ends. The CDR3 is made up of 13 amino acids. From germline, CDR1 is SQVTM and CDR2 ANQGSEA. CDR3 DNA: TGCAGCGTTGTCCAGGGGCCGAGTTCTGAAGCTTTCTTT. Amino acids: CSVVQGPSSEAFF.

The chain couples TRBV7-9 to TRBJ2-1; the D is unclear. The germline V gene has CDR1 SEHNR and CDR2 FQNEAQ (reference sequence). V lost 5 bases and J 5 bases, leaving 7 bases between the germline ends. CDR3 length: 12 residues. This chain's CDR3 is CASSQKNNEQFF. DNA for the CDR3: TGTGCCAGCAGCCAGAAGAACAATGAGCAGTTCTTC.

The V call is TRBV5-1, the J call TRBJ1-2, with D maybe TRBD1 (6 bases). CDR3 size: 15 residues. Trimming took off 0 bases at V and 5 bases at J, with 14 bases between the two ends. Germline V gene lookup returns CDR1 SGHRS and CDR2 YFSETQ. CDR3 amino acids: CASSLDPGGGYGYTF. The DNA for the CDR3 is TGCGCCAGCAGCTTGGACCCCGGGGGCGGTTATGGCTACACCTTC.

This sequence joins TRBV10-3 and TRBJ2-3; a possible D gene is TRBD2 (6 bases). V was clipped by 9 bases and J by 2 bases, with 12 bases between them. This CDR3 spans 13 amino acids. The germline V gene encodes CDR1 ENHRY and CDR2 SYGVKD. CDR3 DNA sequence: TGTGCCATTTCGACTAGGGACACAGATACGCAGTATTTT. Amino acid sequence: CAISTRDTDTQYF.

The rearrangement uses TRBV7-9 and TRBJ2-5, with 8 bases fitting TRBD2. The ends lost 6 bases at V and 4 bases at J; junction bases unmatched: 7. This CDR3 spans 14 amino acids. Germline loops: CDR1 SEHNR, CDR2 FQNEAQ (reference sequence). The CDR3 reads CASSLASGRETQYF. The CDR3 DNA is TGTGCCAGCAGTTTGGCCAGCGGGAGAGAGACCCAGTACTTC. Full variable domain (missing parts from reference TRBV7-9 and TRBJ2-5): DTGVSQNPRHKITKRGQNVTFRCDPISEHNRLYWYRQTLGQGPEFLTYFQNEAQLEKSRLLSDRFSAERPKGSFSTLEIQRTEQGDSAMYLCASSLASGRETQYFGPGTRLLVL.

The chain carries TRBV7-9 and TRBJ2-2; 8 nucleotides match TRBD1. Germline V CDR1 and CDR2: SEHNR, FQNEAQ (reference sequence). V lost 5 bases and J lost 9; bases outside the gene matches: 11. CDR3 length equals 15 residues. CDR3 in DNA: TGTGCCAGCAGCCCAGGGACAGGCGGGGAGAGGGAGCTGTTTTTT. As protein: CASSPGTGGERELFF.

The J gene is TRBJ1-2, the V gene TRBV4-3; 10 bases agree with TRBD1. This CDR3 has 16 residues. Trimming at V came to 0 bases and at J to 6 bases, leaving 7 bases not matched to a gene. The germline V gene encodes CDR1 LGHNA and CDR2 YSLEER. CDR3 sequence: CASSQDNWDRGHGYTF. The CDR3 DNA is TGCGCCAGCAGCCAAGATAATTGGGACAGGGGACATGGCTACACCTTC.

Only one count was recorded for this clone. The genes are TRBV5-6 and TRBJ2-7; 8 nucleotides align to TRBD2. V shed 1 base, J shed 3 bases, and the junction held 6 bases outside the gene matches. Germline V gene data show CDR1 as SGHDT and CDR2 as YYEEEE. There are 15 residues in the CDR3. The CDR3 DNA is TGTGCCAGCAGCTTGTTTGCGGGAGGTATCTACGAGCAGTACTTC. This sequence encodes CASSLFAGGIYEQYF.

The chain uses TRBV28 and TRBJ2-3; perhaps D is TRBD1 or TRBD2 (5 bases each). V was trimmed by 3 bases and J by 2 bases, leaving 12 bases between them. Germline loops: CDR1 MDHEN, CDR2 SYDVKM. The CDR3 spans 15 residues. The CDR3 loop is CASSFGGVDTDTQYF. The CDR3 nucleotides are TGTGCCAGCAGTTTTGGGGGAGTAGACACAGATACGCAGTATTTT.

This sequence joins TRBV19 and TRBJ2-1, with TRBD1 matching 7 bases. There are 14 residues in the CDR3. CDR1 LNHDA and CDR2 SQIVND come from the germline V gene (reference sequence). V trimming: 3 bases; J trimming: 6 bases; junction bases outside the gene matches: 5. The CDR3 sequence is CASSMSRGTNEQFF. CDR3 DNA sequence: TGTGCCAGTAGTATGAGCAGGGGGACCAATGAGCAGTTCTTC.

Notes on this clone: The same CDR3 arises from other DNA sequences in this sample as well. The J gene is TRBJ2-7, the V gene TRBV5-4; D call uncertain. V was clipped by 1 base and J by 0 bases, with 8 bases between them. Germline V gene sequence: CDR1 SGHNT, CDR2 YYREEE (reference sequence). There are 14 residues in the CDR3. This CDR3 reads CASSLSGSSYEQYF. CDR3 sequence (DNA): TGTGCCAGCAGCTTGTCGGGTAGCTCCTACGAGCAGTACTTC. The full variable domain, completed using reference TRBV5-4 and TRBJ2-7, is ETGVTQSPTHLIKTRGQQVTLRCSSQSGHNTVSWYQQALGQGPQFIFQYYREEENGRGNFPPRFSGLQFPNYSSELNVNALELDDSALYLCASSLSGSSYEQYFGPGTRLTVT.

The V gene is TRBV7-9, the J gene TRBJ2-2; a possible D gene is TRBD2 (5 bases). The germline gives CDR1 SEHNR, CDR2 FQNEAQ (reference sequence). Trimming left V 4 bases short and J 0 bases short, with 12 bases between. The CDR3 length is 16 residues. In DNA, the CDR3 is TGTGCCAGCAGCTACCCGGGAAGAGCGAACACCGGGGAGCTGTTTTTT. Its translation is CASSYPGRANTGELFF. Complete variable domain (other parts from reference TRBV7-9 and TRBJ2-2): DTGVSQNPRHKITKRGQNVTFRCDPISEHNRLYWYRQTLGQGPEFLTYFQNEAQLEKSRLLSDRFSAERPKGSFSTLEIQRTEQGDSAMYLCASSYPGRANTGELFFGEGSRLTVL.

The CDR3 DNA reads TGCAGCGTTAGGACTAGCGCGGCCTACGAGCAGTACTTC. Translating it yields CSVRTSAAYEQYF. The chain carries TRBV29-1 and TRBJ2-7; TRBD2 matches at 9 bases. V trimming: 5 bases; J trimming: 2 bases; junction bases outside the gene matches: 4. The CDR3 contains 13 residues. CDR1 and CDR2 from the germline V gene are SQVTM and ANQGSEA.

This clone was detected only once. The chain couples TRBV5-1 to TRBJ1-1; maybe TRBD1 (5 bases). The V gene lost 3 bases and the J gene lost 0 bases, with 15 bases spanning the gap. The V gene's germline CDR1 is SGHRS and CDR2 YFSETQ. The CDR3 extends over 16 amino acids. CDR3 in amino acids: CASSSGLPRLNTEAFF. The CDR3 DNA sequence: TGCGCCAGCAGCTCGGGACTGCCGAGGCTGAACACTGAAGCTTTCTTT.